This entry lists 32 T cell receptor beta chains sequenced from one sample in a study of blood T cell repertoires in COVID-19. Data came from immunoSEQ multiplex PCR; TCRdb stores just in-frame clones and leaves some out. The sample has 200,000 to 300,000 clones; about 88% are singletons. Sequencing was carried out using peripheral blood. Every receptor here comes from a woman in her fifties or sixties with COVID-19, enrolled during active disease.

V and J are TRBV19 and TRBJ1-1, with 7 bases that match TRBD1. There are 14 residues in the CDR3. After removal of 4 bases from V and 2 bases from J, the junction contained 4 bases not matched to a gene. Per the germline V gene, CDR1 is LNHDA and CDR2 is SQIVND (reference sequence). As DNA, the CDR3 is TGTGCCAGTAGTAGGGACAGAACAAACACTGAAGCTTTCTTT. The encoded protein is CASSRDRTNTEAFF.

The rearrangement links TRBV5-6 to TRBJ2-7, with 9 bases aligning to TRBD2. V was pared by 0 bases and J by 3 bases, with 7 bases of the junction left unmatched. In germline, CDR1 is SGHDT, CDR2 YYEEEE. The length of the CDR3 is 16 residues. The CDR3 here is CASSLGELAGGYEQYF. For the CDR3, the DNA is TGTGCCAGCAGCTTGGGGGAACTAGCGGGTGGCTACGAGCAGTACTTC. The full variable domain, with the rest looked up from reference TRBV5-6 and TRBJ2-7, is DAGVTQSPTHLIKTRGQQVTLRCSPKSGHDTVSWYQQALGQGPQFIFQYYEEEERQRGNFPDRFSGHQFPNYSSELNVNALLLGDSALYLCASSLGELAGGYEQYFGPGTRLTVT.

The chain has TRBV18 and TRBJ1-1, with D unclear. Germline CDR1 KGHSH, CDR2 LQKENI. The CDR3 totals 14 residues. The V gene lost 3 bases and the J gene lost 1 base, with 9 bases spanning the gap. CDR3 sequence (DNA): TGTGCCAGCTCACCGAGGAGTTCGAACACTGAAGCTTTCTTT. This sequence encodes CASSPRSSNTEAFF.

The gene calls are TRBV3-1 (or the pseudogene TRBV3-2) and TRBJ2-5, with TRBD2 as a possible D gene (5 bases). Germline CDR1 LGHDT, CDR2 YNNKEL (reference sequence). V was trimmed by 1 base and J by 2 bases, leaving 17 bases between them. The CDR3 extends over 17 amino acids. The CDR3 sequence: CASSQGKSAGVQETQYF. As DNA, the CDR3 is TGTGCCAGCAGCCAAGGGAAGTCGGCGGGTGTTCAAGAGACCCAGTACTTC.

The chain links TRBV10-1 to TRBJ1-5, with D perhaps matching TRBD1 (6 bases). In germline, CDR1 is WNHNN, CDR2 SYGVQD (reference sequence). V lost 6 bases to trimming and J lost 8 bases, with 20 bases between them. The CDR3 has 15 amino acids. CDR3 nucleotide sequence: TGCGCCAGCAGGGTACACAGGGAAAGACGGGAGCCCCAGCATTTT. Protein product: CASRVHRERREPQHF.

This clone was seen only once. The CDR3 loop reads CASSEAGTGREKLFF. The CDR3 DNA reads TGTGCCAGCAGTGAGGCCGGGACAGGAAGAGAAAAACTGTTTTTT. This sequence joins TRBV6-2 or TRBV6-3 and TRBJ1-4; 8 nucleotides match TRBD1. The J segment lost 8 bases and the V segment lost 5 bases, leaving 10 bases of the junction unmatched. Germline V lookup: CDR1 MNHEY, CDR2 SVGEGT. The CDR3 spans 15 residues.

V and J are TRBV28 and TRBJ1-6, with 7 bases fitting TRBD1. J gave up 2 bases and V 3 bases, and 1 base lay outside the gene matches. Germline CDR1 reads MDHEN; CDR2 reads SYDVKM. The CDR3 loop spans 15 amino acids. DNA for the CDR3: TGTGCCAGCAGTTTCGGGACAGCCTATAATTCACCCCTCCACTTT. This sequence encodes CASSFGTAYNSPLHF.

The genes are TRBV28 and TRBJ2-1, with 9 positions matching TRBD2. J lost 8 bases, V lost 8 bases, and 10 bases had no gene match. CDR3 length equals 14 residues. Germline CDR1 reads MDHEN; CDR2 reads SYDVKM. The CDR3 region is CASRISGSRYEQFF. Here the CDR3 DNA reads TGTGCCAGCCGCATTAGCGGGAGTCGATATGAGCAGTTCTTC.

The chain recombines TRBV27 with TRBJ2-1, with 9 bases matching TRBD2. The V segment lost 6 bases and the J segment 8 bases; nucleotides outside the gene matches: 17. In germline, CDR1 is MNHEY, CDR2 SMNVEV (reference sequence). There are 17 residues in the CDR3. CDR3: CASSRPGGLAGRDEQFF. The CDR3 bases are TGTGCCAGCAGCCGCCCTGGTGGGCTAGCGGGAAGGGATGAGCAGTTCTTC.

DNA for the CDR3: TGCAGTGCTAGACTCTTTGAAGCTTTCTTT. Translation: CSARLFEAFF. The chain couples TRBV20-1 to TRBJ1-1; D not resolved. CDR1 and CDR2 from the germline V gene are DFQATT and SNEGSKA (reference sequence). The CDR3 consists of 10 residues. V was pared by 2 bases and J by 7 bases, with 5 bases between.

This clone was seen a few times. V usage is TRBV30 and J usage is TRBJ2-7; D possibly corresponds to TRBD1 (6 bases). Trimming pared 2 bases from V and 2 bases from J, leaving 10 bases between. The CDR3 spans 13 residues. Germline CDR1 reads GTSNPN; CDR2 reads SVGIG (reference sequence). The CDR3 sequence is CAWSRTAPYEQYF. The CDR3 nucleotides are TGTGCCTGGAGTAGGACAGCCCCCTACGAGCAGTACTTC.

The count of this clone is one. V and J are TRBV19 and TRBJ1-3; 10 positions agree with TRBD1. V lost 8 bases to trimming and J lost 2 bases; unmatched junction nucleotides: 6. This CDR3 comprises 15 residues. The germline CDR1 and CDR2 sequences are LNHDA and SQIVND (reference sequence). DNA for the CDR3: TGTGCCAGTTTCGACAGGGGGCTCGCTGGAAACACCATATATTTT. It codes for CASFDRGLAGNTIYF.

Here the CDR3 reads CASSPERVSPGELFF. CDR3 in DNA: TGTGCCAGCTCACCTGAGCGGGTCTCACCCGGGGAGCTGTTTTTT. The chain has TRBV18 and TRBJ2-2, with D perhaps TRBD2 (6 bases). There are 15 residues in the CDR3. Germline assignment: CDR1 KGHSH and CDR2 LQKENI. Trimming cost V 3 bases and J 6 bases, with 14 bases left between them.

The chain couples TRBV7-6 to TRBJ1-1; 9 bases line up with TRBD1. The germline V gene encodes CDR1 SGHVS and CDR2 FNYEAQ. This CDR3 is built from 14 residues. V dropped 2 bases and J dropped 5; count of bases not matched to a gene: 3. The DNA of the CDR3 is TGTGCCAGCAGCTTATCACAGGGGGCAACTGAAGCTTTCTTT. This codes for CASSLSQGATEAFF.

V usage is TRBV28 and J usage is TRBJ2-7; a possible D gene is TRBD1 (6 bases). The CDR3 runs 11 residues. The germline CDR1 and CDR2 sequences are MDHEN and SYDVKM. V was pared by 8 bases and J by 6 bases, with 11 bases between. The CDR3 loop is CASGTWGEQYF. The CDR3 nucleotides read TGTGCCAGCGGGACATGGGGCGAGCAGTACTTC.

The chain employs TRBV27 and TRBJ1-4; D not resolved. In germline, CDR1 is MNHEY, CDR2 SMNVEV (reference sequence). The V end lost 6 bases, the J end lost 10 bases, and 18 bases lay between the germline ends. The CDR3 length is 14 residues. The CDR3 DNA is TGTGCCAGCAGACAACCGGGGATTCGCGGAAAACTGTTTTTT. Translation: CASRQPGIRGKLFF.

This clone has only one observation. This sequence joins TRBV3-1 (or the pseudogene TRBV3-2) and TRBJ2-1; D is undetermined. CDR3 length: 15 amino acids. In germline, CDR1 is LGHDT, CDR2 YNNKEL (reference sequence). Trimming took off 2 bases at V and 0 bases at J, with 8 bases between the two ends. The CDR3 nucleotides are TGTGCCAGCAGCCAAACTCTTAGCTCCTACAATGAGCAGTTCTTC. Protein sequence: CASSQTLSSYNEQFF.

This clone has more than one count but fewer than ten. J is TRBJ2-7 and V is TRBV6-5, with 8 bases lining up with TRBD2. This CDR3 contains 14 residues. CDR1 and CDR2 (germline): MNHEY, SVGAGI. V lost 5 bases, J lost 3 bases, and 6 bases stayed unmatched. CDR3 sequence: CASSREGGGYEQYF. The CDR3 region has the DNA TGTGCCAGCAGTCGGGAGGGGGGGGGCTACGAGCAGTACTTC.

The chain carries TRBV7-8 and TRBJ1-1; a weak D match, TRBD1 (6 bases). Germline CDR1 reads SGHVS; CDR2 reads FQNEAQ. V was trimmed by 4 bases and J by 2 bases, leaving 11 bases between them. The CDR3 totals 14 residues. Written as DNA, the CDR3 is TGTGCCAGCAGCTCAACAGGGACAAACACTGAAGCTTTCTTT. Translation: CASSSTGTNTEAFF. Drawing the rest from reference TRBV7-8 and TRBJ1-1, the complete variable domain is GAGVSQSPRYKVAKRGQDVALRCDPISGHVSLFWYQQALGQGPEFLTYFQNEAQLDKSGLPSDRFFAERPEGSVSTLKIQRTQQEDSAVYLCASSSTGTNTEAFFGQGTRLTVV.

This clone has a handful of counts. CDR3 coding DNA: TGTGCCAGCAGTTATTGGGCCAACAGGGAGAATGAAAAACTGTTTTTT. This translates into CASSYWANRENEKLFF. The chain has TRBV6-6 and TRBJ1-4; D is perhaps TRBD1 (6 bases). The germline CDR1 and CDR2 sequences are MNHNY and SVGAGI (reference sequence). This CDR3 contains 16 residues. The V end lost 3 bases, the J end lost 5 bases, and 16 bases lay between the germline ends.

The chain combines TRBV7-9 with TRBJ1-5, with a tentative D call TRBD1 (6 bases). Trimming left V 4 bases short and J 7 bases short, with 11 bases between. In germline, CDR1 is SEHNR, CDR2 FQNEAQ (reference sequence). The CDR3 is 13 amino acids. The CDR3 DNA sequence: TGTGCCAGCAGCTCAGGGGTGGGACAGCCCCAGCATTTT. Translation: CASSSGVGQPQHF.

This clone was counted between two and nine times. This chain joins TRBV7-2 and TRBJ2-2; TRBD1 agrees at 7 bases. The germline V gene encodes CDR1 SGHTA and CDR2 FQGNSA. The trim removed 4 bases at V and 1 base at J, leaving 6 bases unmatched. There are 16 residues in the CDR3. CDR3 DNA: TGTGCCAGCAGCTCCGGGACAGCCTTGAACACCGGGGAGCTGTTTTTT. It codes for CASSSGTALNTGELFF.

V usage is TRBV28 and J usage is TRBJ1-2; perhaps TRBD1 as D (6 bases). Looked up from germline, CDR1 is MDHEN and CDR2 is SYDVKM. CDR3 length: 13 amino acids. Trimming removed 6 bases at V and 4 bases at J, with 12 bases between. The CDR3 spells CASSQTGAYGYTF. The CDR3 DNA reads as TGTGCCAGCAGCCAGACAGGTGCCTATGGCTACACCTTC.

The chain is built from TRBV5-1 and TRBJ1-1, with D possibly matching TRBD1 (6 bases). Germline assignment: CDR1 SGHRS and CDR2 YFSETQ. This CDR3 is built from 14 residues. The V gene lost 2 bases and the J gene lost 5 bases, with 13 bases spanning the gap. CDR3 nucleotides: TGCGCCAGCAGCTTTGGACAGAGAGGGACTGAAGCTTTCTTT. It is translated as CASSFGQRGTEAFF.

The sample holds one count of this clone. The chain has TRBV30 and TRBJ2-5; no clear D gene. This CDR3 is 13 amino acids long. CDR1 and CDR2 (germline): GTSNPN, SVGIG (reference sequence). V lost 3 bases to trimming and J lost 5 bases, with 13 bases between them. The CDR3 here is CAWRRSPEETQYF. CDR3 bases: TGTGCCTGGAGACGGTCCCCGGAGGAGACCCAGTACTTC.

The rearrangement uses TRBV6-6 and TRBJ1-6; TRBD1 matches at 9 bases. The CDR3 sequence is 13 residues long. V was clipped by 4 bases and J by 9 bases; unmatched bases: 1. Looked up from germline, CDR1 is MNHNY and CDR2 is SVGAGI (reference sequence). The CDR3 DNA sequence: TGTGCCAGCAGTTTGGACAGGGGTTCACCCCTCCACTTT. Translating gives CASSLDRGSPLHF.

This clone was seen just once. This sequence joins TRBV24-1 and TRBJ2-1; weak D call: TRBD2 (6 bases). This CDR3 spans 15 amino acids. V lost 2 bases and J lost 3, with 10 bases in between. Germline V gene data show CDR1 as KGHDR and CDR2 as SFDVKD. CDR3 in amino acids: CATSDSSAFYNEQFF. CDR3 DNA: TGTGCCACCAGTGATTCTAGCGCCTTCTACAATGAGCAGTTCTTC.

This rearrangement joins TRBV5-1 to TRBJ2-3; 16 positions agree with TRBD2. CDR1 and CDR2 (germline): SGHRS, YFSETQ. The CDR3 extends over 19 amino acids. V dropped 3 bases and J dropped 4; count of bases not matched to a gene: 11. The CDR3 loop reads CASSSGLAGGPGSADTQYF. The DNA for the CDR3 is TGCGCCAGCAGCTCGGGACTAGCGGGAGGGCCTGGGTCGGCAGATACGCAGTATTTT.

The chain is built from TRBV28 and TRBJ2-1; tentative D call: TRBD2 (5 bases). The length of the CDR3 is 14 residues. Germline CDR1 is MDHEN and CDR2 is SYDVKM. The V end lost 3 bases, the J end lost 5 bases, and 11 bases lay between the germline ends. This CDR3 is CASSLAVLDNEQFF. As DNA, the CDR3 is TGTGCCAGCAGTTTGGCGGTACTAGACAATGAGCAGTTCTTC.

The V call is TRBV4-1, the J call TRBJ1-3; maybe TRBD1 (6 bases). V dropped 4 bases and J dropped 0 bases, with 16 bases sitting between them. Germline loops: CDR1 MGHRA, CDR2 YSYEKL. The CDR3 consists of 17 residues. The CDR3 region is CASSRDTNPFSGNTIYF. In nucleotides, the CDR3 is TGCGCCAGCAGCCGGGACACCAACCCATTCTCTGGAAACACCATATATTTT.

This rearrangement joins TRBV11-2 to TRBJ1-4; 7 positions match TRBD1. With 5 bases clipped from V and 3 bases from J, the junction kept 6 bases outside the gene matches. The CDR3 covers 15 residues. In germline, CDR1 is SGHAT, CDR2 FQNNGV. In DNA form, the CDR3 reads TGTGCCAGCAGCCCGTCCGGGACAGCTAATGAAAAACTGTTTTTT. Translated: CASSPSGTANEKLFF.

The chain employs TRBV5-5 and TRBJ1-1; the match to TRBD1 covers 10 bases. Germline V gene lookup returns CDR1 SGHKS and CDR2 YYEKEE (reference sequence). J lost 1 base, V lost 3 bases, and 3 bases had no gene match. This CDR3 region has 15 residues. Here the CDR3 reads CASSSTGGKNTEAFF. CDR3 DNA sequence: TGTGCCAGCAGCTCGACAGGGGGCAAGAACACTGAAGCTTTCTTT.